The 28 T cell receptor beta chains in this list originate from one sample, sequenced in a study of T cell repertoires in ileal Crohn's disease. TCRdb's table, derived via immunoSEQ multiplex PCR, lists solely in-frame clones and lacks some. The sample carries 16,000 or so clones, under 95% recorded once. Described time point: inflamed ileum from the surgical specimen. Sequencing used ileal tissue. Receptor source: an adult with Crohn's disease.

The gene calls are TRBV4-2 and TRBJ2-1; D unresolved. V lost 6 bases, J lost 5 bases, and 14 bases lay in between. The CDR3 contains 14 residues. CDR1 is LGHNA and CDR2 is YNFKEQ in the germline V gene. CDR3 residues: CASRSLPMNNEQFF. The CDR3 DNA sequence: TGTGCCAGCAGAAGCCTTCCTATGAACAATGAGCAGTTCTTC.

The chain links TRBV9 to TRBJ2-5; 8 bases align to TRBD1. This CDR3 contains 15 residues. V trimming: 1 base; J trimming: 5 bases; junction bases outside the gene matches: 7. Looked up from germline, CDR1 is SGDLS and CDR2 is YYNGEE. The CDR3 bases are TGTGCCAGCAGCGTACAGGGGGCGTGGGGGGAGACCCAGTACTTC. This sequence encodes CASSVQGAWGETQYF.

The chain carries TRBV2 and TRBJ2-3; D possibly corresponds to TRBD2 (5 bases). With 4 bases removed from V and 4 bases from J, the gap between germline ends came to 12 bases. The CDR3 spans 14 residues. From germline, CDR1 is SNHLY and CDR2 FYNNEI. CDR3 sequence reads: CASSGRGSADTQYF. In DNA form, the CDR3 reads TGTGCCAGCAGTGGACGGGGATCAGCAGATACGCAGTATTTT.

This rearrangement joins TRBV5-1 to TRBJ2-3; maybe TRBD2 (5 bases). In germline, CDR1 is SGHRS, CDR2 YFSETQ. V dropped 2 bases and J dropped 5 bases, with 18 bases sitting between them. This CDR3 region has 16 residues. The CDR3 is CASSFGMMGVGDTQYF. CDR3 in DNA: TGCGCCAGCAGCTTTGGTATGATGGGAGTCGGAGATACGCAGTATTTT.

This clone was seen just once. This chain joins TRBV6-6 and TRBJ2-1; unclear D gene. Germline CDR1 is MNHNY and CDR2 is SVGAGI (reference sequence). V was cut by 2 bases and J by 3 bases, with 8 bases left in between. This CDR3 is built from 14 residues. CDR3 DNA: TGTGCCAGCAGTTACCCAAGTTTCTACAATGAGCAGTTCTTC. Translating gives CASSYPSFYNEQFF.

The J gene is TRBJ2-1, the V gene TRBV4-2, with a possible D match to TRBD2 (5 bases). The length of the CDR3 is 15 residues. Germline loops: CDR1 LGHNA, CDR2 YNFKEQ. V lost 0 bases and J 10 bases, leaving 16 bases between the germline ends. The CDR3 spells CASSQERLGWEEQFF. The CDR3 DNA follows: TGTGCCAGCAGCCAAGAACGTTTGGGGTGGGAGGAGCAGTTCTTC.

The chain is built from TRBV29-1 and TRBJ1-4; no firm D call. V shed 7 bases and J shed 7 bases, with 19 bases lying between them. The germline CDR1 and CDR2 sequences are SQVTM and ANQGSEA. The length of the CDR3 is 14 residues. CDR3: CSAKVDYEGEKLFF. The CDR3 coding sequence is TGCAGCGCAAAGGTGGACTACGAGGGTGAAAAACTGTTTTTT.

The chain couples TRBV18 to TRBJ2-2; 13 positions agree with TRBD2. The CDR3 sequence is 16 residues long. Germline lookup yields CDR1 KGHSH and CDR2 LQKENI. The trim removed 5 bases at V and 4 bases at J, leaving 4 bases unmatched. CDR3 sequence reads: CASSSGLAGLTGELFF. In DNA form, the CDR3 reads TGTGCCAGCTCATCGGGACTAGCGGGGCTCACCGGGGAGCTGTTTTTT. The whole variable domain, filled in from reference TRBV18 and TRBJ2-2, reads NAGVMQNPRHLVRRRGQEARLRCSPMKGHSHVYWYRQLPEEGLKFMVYLQKENIIDESGMPKERFSAEFPKEGPSILRIQQVVRGDSAAYFCASSSGLAGLTGELFFGEGSRLTVL.

The rearrangement links TRBV5-1 to TRBJ1-4; 9 nucleotides match TRBD1. CDR3 size: 15 residues. The germline CDR1 and CDR2 sequences are SGHRS and YFSETQ. Losses at the gene ends were 2 bases for V and 8 bases for J; bases not matched to a gene: 7. CDR3 sequence reads: CASSLGQGSGEKLFF. The CDR3 coding sequence is TGCGCCAGCAGCTTAGGACAGGGGTCGGGGGAAAAACTGTTTTTT.

Here the CDR3 reads CASSRDPGGGYEQYF. The CDR3 bases are TGTGCCAGCAGCCGGGACCCGGGGGGCGGATACGAGCAGTACTTC. V and J are TRBV4-2 and TRBJ2-7, with D possibly TRBD2 on 7 matching bases. The CDR3 is made up of 15 amino acids. Germline V lookup: CDR1 LGHNA, CDR2 YNFKEQ. V lost 4 bases and J 4 bases, leaving 17 bases between the germline ends.

This clone was picked up one time. For the CDR3, the DNA is TGTGCCTGGAGGGAGGGGGGGATCTATAATTCACCCCTCCACTTT. Translated: CAWREGGIYNSPLHF. V and J are TRBV30 and TRBJ1-6, with D maybe TRBD1 (6 bases). Germline V gene lookup returns CDR1 GTSNPN and CDR2 SVGIG (reference sequence). Trimming stripped 3 bases from V and 3 bases from J, with 12 bases between. This CDR3 spans 15 amino acids.

The chain joins TRBV14 to TRBJ2-1; maybe TRBD2 (6 bases). Trimming cost V 2 bases and J 9 bases, with 14 bases left between them. The CDR3 length is 14 residues. Germline V gives CDR1 SGHDN, CDR2 FVKESK. CDR3 loop: CASSQTTLGGEQFF. The CDR3 DNA reads as TGTGCCAGCAGCCAAACCACCCTGGGGGGTGAGCAGTTCTTC.

The chain has TRBV5-6 and TRBJ2-7; no clear D gene. With 4 bases removed from V and 2 bases from J, the gap between germline ends came to 19 bases. Germline V lookup: CDR1 SGHDT, CDR2 YYEEEE. The CDR3 is made up of 16 amino acids. CDR3 DNA sequence: TGTGCCAGCAGCACCGGACGCCGCGAAAAACCCTACGAGCAGTACTTC. This codes for CASSTGRREKPYEQYF.

The rearrangement uses TRBV5-1 and TRBJ1-1; TRBD1 agrees at 10 bases. The CDR3 spans 14 residues. Germline assignment: CDR1 SGHRS and CDR2 YFSETQ. V trimming: 1 base; J trimming: 11 bases; junction bases outside the gene matches: 8. CDR3 in amino acids: CASSLWGTGEMAFF. The CDR3, as DNA: TGCGCCAGCAGCTTGTGGGGGACAGGGGAGATGGCTTTCTTT.

CDR3 sequence reads: CASSLVGGRADTQYF. The CDR3, as DNA: TGTGCCAGCAGCTTAGTTGGGGGGCGGGCAGATACGCAGTATTTT. The chain carries TRBV7-2 and TRBJ2-3; D is perhaps TRBD1 or TRBD2 (6 bases each). The CDR3 extends over 15 amino acids. CDR1 is SGHTA, CDR2 FQGNSA, per germline. V was cut by 1 base and J by 4 bases, with 12 bases left in between.

The chain is built from TRBV9 and TRBJ2-2; no clear D. Trimming stripped 2 bases from V and 6 bases from J, with 5 bases between. The length of the CDR3 is 12 residues. CDR1 and CDR2 (germline): SGDLS, YYNGEE. Here the CDR3 reads CASSVLSGELFF. The CDR3 nucleotides are TGTGCCAGCAGCGTTTTATCCGGGGAGCTGTTTTTT.

This chain uses TRBV30 with TRBJ1-1, with a tentative D call TRBD1 (6 bases). The CDR3 has 14 residues. CDR1 GTSNPN and CDR2 SVGIG come from the germline V gene (reference sequence). V was shortened by 8 bases and J by 8 bases, with 24 bases between the two germline ends. The CDR3 loop is CAGGGLQGEYEAFF. CDR3 nucleotides: TGTGCCGGGGGGGGGTTACAGGGAGAGTACGAAGCTTTCTTT.

The V gene is TRBV6-5, the J gene TRBJ2-3, with D tentatively TRBD1 (5 bases). This CDR3 is 13 amino acids long. V was pared by 8 bases and J by 2 bases, with 11 bases between. Germline loops: CDR1 MNHEY, CDR2 SVGAGI. DNA for the CDR3: TGTGCCAGCCAGGGCTCCACCACAGATACGCAGTATTTT. Protein product: CASQGSTTDTQYF.

Worth noting for this clone: At one end, the junction sequence differs from germline, possibly due to a read error. The chain combines TRBV10-2 with TRBJ2-2; possible D gene TRBD2, 5 bases. CDR3 length equals 13 residues. CDR1 is WSHSY and CDR2 is SAAADI in the germline V gene. This chain's CDR3 is CASSRGNTGELLF. The CDR3 DNA reads as TGCGCCAGCAGTCGTGGGAACACCGGGGAGCTGCTTTTT.

The V and J genes are TRBV14 and TRBJ1-2; D not certain. Between the trimmed V and J ends, which lost 0 bases and 3 bases, there was a span of 5 bases. In germline, CDR1 is SGHDN, CDR2 FVKESK. The CDR3 has 13 amino acids. CDR3 loop: CASSQDRDYGYTF. CDR3 nucleotide sequence: TGTGCCAGCAGCCAAGACCGCGACTATGGCTACACCTTC.

This chain connects TRBV28 to TRBJ1-3; no reliable D call. CDR1 is MDHEN, CDR2 SYDVKM, per germline. The CDR3 consists of 13 residues. Trimming removed 4 bases at V and 0 bases at J, with 4 bases between. The CDR3 DNA reads as TGTGCCAGCAGTTCTAGCTCTGGAAACACCATATATTTT. Amino acid sequence: CASSSSSGNTIYF.

V usage is TRBV18 and J usage is TRBJ1-6, with D tentatively TRBD1 (6 bases). Germline values: CDR1 KGHSH, CDR2 LQKENI. The V gene lost 3 bases and the J gene lost 10 bases, with 16 bases spanning the gap. There are 15 residues in the CDR3. DNA of the CDR3: TGTGCCAGCTCACCGACCGGGGGCTTAAGATCACCCCTCCACTTT. Translating it yields CASSPTGGLRSPLHF.

The chain's CDR3 is CASSYRELNYGYTF. CDR3 DNA sequence: TGTGCCAGCAGCTACAGGGAACTTAACTATGGCTACACCTTC. The chain employs TRBV28 and TRBJ1-2; a possible D gene is TRBD1 (6 bases). From germline, CDR1 is MDHEN and CDR2 SYDVKM. V was cut by 6 bases and J by 1 base, with 12 bases left in between. This CDR3 spans 14 amino acids.

The genes are TRBV7-2 and TRBJ1-2; D remains unclear. Trimming removed 0 bases from V and 1 base from J, with 6 bases in between. CDR1 SGHTA and CDR2 FQGNSA come from the germline V gene. The CDR3 is made up of 14 amino acids. For the CDR3, the DNA is TGTGCCAGCAGCTTAGCTGGCAGTAACTATGGCTACACCTTC. It encodes CASSLAGSNYGYTF.

V gene TRBV14 combines with J gene TRBJ1-1, with a possible D match to TRBD1 (6 bases). Germline V gene lookup returns CDR1 SGHDN and CDR2 FVKESK. The CDR3 loop spans 17 amino acids. V lost 1 base and J lost 2, with 17 bases in between. The CDR3: CASSQADRGQRNTEAFF. CDR3 bases: TGTGCCAGCAGCCAAGCCGACCGGGGGCAGAGAAACACTGAAGCTTTCTTT.

V usage is TRBV5-6 and J usage is TRBJ1-1; TRBD1 is a possible D gene (5 bases). CDR3 length: 15 residues. Germline V gives CDR1 SGHDT, CDR2 YYEEEE. Trimming took off 1 base at V and 2 bases at J, with 12 bases between the two ends. CDR3 region: CASSLMGGTNTEAFF. The DNA for the CDR3 is TGTGCCAGCAGCTTGATGGGGGGGACTAACACTGAAGCTTTCTTT.

In DNA, the CDR3 is TGTGCCAGCAGCCCGTCTCGTTCTGGGGCCAACGTCCTGACTTTC. Amino acids: CASSPSRSGANVLTF. The chain couples TRBV7-9 to TRBJ2-6; D ambiguous. V was pared by 5 bases and J by 1 base, with 9 bases between. Germline V lookup: CDR1 SEHNR, CDR2 FQNEAQ (reference sequence). CDR3 length: 15 amino acids.

There are a few counts of this clone. The CDR3 DNA is TGTGCCAGCAGCTTACAGGCTAGCACAGATACGCAGTATTTT. This translates into CASSLQASTDTQYF. The chain links TRBV7-8 to TRBJ2-3, with unresolved D. Germline V CDR1 and CDR2: SGHVS, FQNEAQ. Trimming stripped 2 bases from V and 0 bases from J, with 6 bases between. The CDR3 is made up of 14 amino acids. Filled out from reference TRBV7-8 and TRBJ2-3, the complete variable domain reads GAGVSQSPRYKVAKRGQDVALRCDPISGHVSLFWYQQALGQGPEFLTYFQNEAQLDKSGLPSDRFFAERPEGSVSTLKIQRTQQEDSAVYLCASSLQASTDTQYFGPGTRLTVL.